This T cell receptor (beta chain) was recovered during a study of cytomegalovirus exposure and HLA in healthy donors. The PCR ran on 60 Vbeta and 13 Jbeta primers. TCRdb keeps only in-frame clones here, not all; method: immunoSEQ multiplex PCR. This sample has 140,000 to 150,000 clones; 61% occur once, and the top ten carry around 1.9%. Trimming removed 3 bases from V and 2 bases from J; junction bases left unmatched: 9. The CDR3 has 16 residues. Germline assignment: CDR1 WNHNN and CDR2 SYGVQD (reference sequence). The sequence was collected from a male donor in good health and CMV-seronegative. Sequencing was carried out using PBMCs. The V call is TRBV10-1, the J call TRBJ2-7; 8 nucleotides line up with TRBD1. The CDR3 protein is CASSDHGQGSPYEQYF. The CDR3 DNA follows: TGCGCCAGCAGTGACCACGGACAGGGCTCCCCCTACGAGCAGTACTTC.